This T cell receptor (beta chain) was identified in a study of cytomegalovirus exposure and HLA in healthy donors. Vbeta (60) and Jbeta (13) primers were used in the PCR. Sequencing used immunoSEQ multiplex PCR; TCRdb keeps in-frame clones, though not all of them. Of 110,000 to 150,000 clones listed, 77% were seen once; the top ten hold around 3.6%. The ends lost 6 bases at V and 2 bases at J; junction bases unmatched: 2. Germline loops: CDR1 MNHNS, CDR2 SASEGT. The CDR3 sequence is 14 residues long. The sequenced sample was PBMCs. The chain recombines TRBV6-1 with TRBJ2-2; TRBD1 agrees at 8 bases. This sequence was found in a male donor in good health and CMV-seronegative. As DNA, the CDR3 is TGTGCCAGCAGAGGGACAGGAAACACCGGGGAGCTGTTTTTT. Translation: CASRGTGNTGELFF.